A selection of T cell receptor beta chains follows, all from one sample in a study of cytomegalovirus exposure and HLA in healthy donors. Libraries were prepared by immunoSEQ multiplex PCR; TCRdb keeps only in-frame clonotypes and omits some of them. The sample consists of over 200,000 clones, about 81% of them appearing once. Sequenced sample: PBMCs. The receptor set was obtained from a woman between 35 and 50 years old in good health and CMV-seropositive. Each CDR3 is given with its conserved first and last residue. Each record gives: D gene, V gene, clone size, J gene, CDR3 DNA, CDR3 protein. A D gene is named only where the DNA matches it firmly. Rows give clone size only sometimes, using once, few, many, or a class for an expanded clone.

.	TRBV1	.	TRBJ2-1	TGCACCAGCAGCCAAGAAGCCTCGGTAGCGGCAAATGCTTCCTACAATGAGCAGTTCTTC	CTSSQEASVAANASYNEQFF
TRBD2	TRBV5-1	.	TRBJ2-5	TGCGCCAGCAGCCCGGCTCTGGGGCCTCGGGCGGGGGAGCAGTACTTC	CASSPALGPRAGEQYF
TRBD2	TRBV30	.	TRBJ2-4	TGTGCCTGGAGCGACAAGGGACTAGCGGCCAAAAACATTCAGTACTTC	CAWSDKGLAAKNIQYF
.	TRBV7-2	few	TRBJ1-6	TGTGCCAGCAGCTTAGAGGGGGGGATCAGCTCACCCCTCCACTTT	CASSLEGGISSPLHF
TRBD1	TRBV4-2	.	TRBJ1-5	TGTGCCAGCAGCCAGGGGGACAGGGACAATCGGCCCCAGCATTTT	CASSQGDRDNRPQHF
.	TRBV7-2	.	TRBJ2-7	TGTGCCAGCAGCTTAGATGGCGGCCCTCCCTCCTACGAGCAGTACTTC	CASSLDGGPPSYEQYF
TRBD2	TRBV28	.	TRBJ2-7	TGTGCCAGCAGTTCTACCCGGACTAGCGGGAGCTACGAGCAGTACTTC	CASSSTRTSGSYEQYF
TRBD2	TRBV28	.	TRBJ2-6	TGTGCCAGCAGTCTCGGGGGGGCTGGGGCCAACGTCCTGACTTTC	CASSLGGAGANVLTF
.	TRBV5-6	.	TRBJ2-4	TGTGCCAGCAGCCTCAGGGAGGACCTGGCCAAAAACATTCAGTACTTC	CASSLREDLAKNIQYF
.	TRBV30	.	TRBJ1-4	TGTGCCTGGAGTACCCGGGATAATAATGAAAAACTGTTTTTT	CAWSTRDNNEKLFF
.	TRBV5-1	.	TRBJ1-1	TGCGCCAGCAGCTTGTCAGGGGACACTGAAGCTTTCTTT	CASSLSGDTEAFF